This TCR beta chain was sequenced in a study of T-cell reconstitution after alpha-beta-depleted transplantation in children. Regarding the study as a whole: Newly produced T cells mostly accounted for T-cell counts and diversity one year post-transplant. Some patients owed their high day-60 TCRbeta diversity to surviving recipient T cells and thymic progenitors.

This clonotype was found a few times. Antigen: not known. The ends were cut back, 7 bases at V and 0 bases at J, with 16 bases in the middle. This CDR3 has 15 residues. CDR1 is SGHAT, CDR2 FQNNGV, per germline. Preparation of the TCRbeta library was carried out with unique molecular identifiers. TCRdb re-called the PCR reads with MiXCR, one entry per CDR3 protein. The sample has fewer than 85,000 distinct CDR3 sequences, around an eighth seen once; the top ten hold roughly 30%. The V and J genes are TRBV11-2 and TRBJ2-7; D unclear. The clonotype was recovered from a male patient between 2 and 10 years old who had a stem cell transplant for acute lymphoblastic leukemia, so the T cells may come from the graft donor. Here the sequenced sample was PBMCs, mostly from graft donor cells, taken 180 days after TCRalphabeta/CD19-depleted stem cell transplant. The CDR3 loop reads CASTQGPSSSYEQYF. CDR3 sequence (DNA): TGTGCCAGCACCCAAGGACCTTCGAGCTCCTACGAGCAGTACTTC.